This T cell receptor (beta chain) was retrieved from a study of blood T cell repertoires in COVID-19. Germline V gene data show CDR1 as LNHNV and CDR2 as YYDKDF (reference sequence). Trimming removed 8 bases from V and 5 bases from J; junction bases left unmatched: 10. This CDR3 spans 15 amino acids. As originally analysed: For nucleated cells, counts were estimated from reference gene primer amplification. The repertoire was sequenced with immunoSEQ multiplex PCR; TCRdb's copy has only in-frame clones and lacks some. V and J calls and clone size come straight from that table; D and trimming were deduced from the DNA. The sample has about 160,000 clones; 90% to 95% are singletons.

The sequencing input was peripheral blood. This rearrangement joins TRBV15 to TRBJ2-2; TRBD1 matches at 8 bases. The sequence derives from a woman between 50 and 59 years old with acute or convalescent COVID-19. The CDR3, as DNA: TGTGCCACCGGTGGACAGGGTATCTCTACCGGGGAGCTGTTTTTT. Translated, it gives CATGGQGISTGELFF.